A selection of T cell receptor beta chains follows, all from one sample in a study of regulatory T cells in long-lasting Graves disease. TCRdb used MiXCR to reprocess the multiplex PCR reads, holding one entry per CDR3 protein. Of a few hundred thousand distinct CDR3 sequences listed, less than 25% were seen once; the top ten hold about a quarter. Sequencing was performed on peripheral blood mononuclear cells (PBMCs), taken when the disease was refractory, from a patient treated with antithyroid drugs. The receptors were sampled from a female donor with Graves disease. CDR3s include the opening cysteine and the closing phenylalanine or tryptophan. D genes are given only for firm matches. The size entry is marked missing in some rows and otherwise reads once, few, many or a size class.

V	D	J	size	DNA	CDR3
TRBV24-1	TRBD2	TRBJ2-7	few	TGTGCCACCAGTGATTCCCGGACCGGGAGGGAGCAGTACTTC	CATSDSRTGREQYF
TRBV11-2	TRBD2	TRBJ2-1	NA	TGTGCCAGCAGCTTAAGGGTAGCGGGAGTTGAGCAGTTCTTC	CASSLRVAGVEQFF
TRBV27	NA	TRBJ2-5	many	TGTGCCAGCAGTCTAACAGGGACACGTGCACAAGAGACCCAGTACTTC	CASSLTGTRAQETQYF
TRBV14	TRBD1	TRBJ2-2	NA	TGTGCCAGCAGCCTCACCCAGGGGGCGTACACCGGGGAGCTGTTTTTT	CASSLTQGAYTGELFF
TRBV7-2	TRBD2	TRBJ2-4	few	TGTGCCAGCAGCTTACGGGGACTAGCGGGAGTGTGGGCCAAAAACATTCAGTACTTC	CASSLRGLAGVWAKNIQYF
TRBV6-5	NA	TRBJ1-6	NA	TGTGCCAGCAGTTACTCTTCCAGCTTCTATAATTCACCCCTCCACTTT	CASSYSSSFYNSPLHF
TRBV7-3	TRBD2	TRBJ2-3	NA	TGTGCCAGCAGAATGGGACTAGCGGGAGGCACAGATACGCAGTATTTT	CASRMGLAGGTDTQYF
TRBV11-1	NA	TRBJ2-5	NA	TGTGCCAGCAGCTCCGGACAGCACCAAGAGACCCAGCACTTC	CASSSGQHQETQHF
TRBV5-1	NA	TRBJ1-2	many	TGCGCCAGCAGCTTATCAGGGGCGGATGGCTACACCTTC	CASSLSGADGYTF
TRBV3-1	TRBD1	TRBJ1-1	NA	TGTGCCAGCAGCCAGCACGACAGGGTAAACACTGAAGCTTTCTTT	CASSQHDRVNTEAFF
TRBV28	NA	TRBJ1-1	many	TGTGCCAGCCTACCCCGCTCGCGTTTCACTGAAGCTTTCTTT	CASLPRSRFTEAFF